Here is one T cell receptor beta chain with its context. Germline assignment: CDR1 MNHNY and CDR2 SVGAGI (reference sequence). The V segment lost 0 bases and the J segment 3 bases; nucleotides outside the gene matches: 4. This CDR3 has 16 residues. Seattle cases were enrolled at active infection and followed longitudinally. Generated by immunoSEQ multiplex PCR, the TCRdb table keeps only in-frame clones and is missing some. The sample lists 300,000 to 400,000 clones; roughly 86% were seen once. This sample was taken from a study of blood T cell repertoires in COVID-19. Overall study context: Both acute and convalescent COVID-19 samples were obtained from the United States, Italy and Spain. PBMCs, B-cell-depleted T cells, or T cells were the source of the cDNA or gDNA that made up the material.

This chain connects TRBV6-6 to TRBJ2-1, with 8 bases matching TRBD2. The sample comprised peripheral blood. This clonotype was sampled from a woman aged 70-85 years with COVID-19, enrolled during active disease. The CDR3 is CASSYSWRGDYNEQFF. In DNA, the CDR3 is TGTGCCAGCAGTTACTCGTGGCGGGGGGACTACAATGAGCAGTTCTTC.